Presented here are 17 T cell receptor beta chains from one specimen sequenced in a study of blood T cell repertoires in COVID-19. The table came from immunoSEQ multiplex PCR; TCRdb's copy has only in-frame clones and leaves some out. The sample has fewer than 350,000 clones; 81% are singletons. Input material: peripheral blood. These receptors came from a woman in her sixties or seventies with active or convalescent COVID-19.

The chain combines TRBV12-5 with TRBJ1-1; TRBD1 agrees at 8 bases. CDR3 size: 20 residues. Germline CDR1 and CDR2: LGHNT and FRNRAP. The V gene end was trimmed by 5 bases and the J gene end by 3 bases; junction bases not matched to a gene: 23. The CDR3 sequence: CASGTQGWGTGSRGDTEAFF. Written as DNA, the CDR3 is TGTGCTAGTGGTACCCAGGGGTGGGGGACAGGCTCCAGAGGGGACACTGAAGCTTTCTTT.

This chain connects TRBV9 to TRBJ1-2; the match to TRBD1 covers 8 bases. The germline V gene has CDR1 SGDLS and CDR2 YYNGEE. The ends lost 0 bases at V and 7 bases at J; junction bases unmatched: 11. The CDR3 has 16 amino acids. CDR3 protein: CASSVDRTGQSSGYTF. The CDR3 nucleotides read TGTGCCAGCAGCGTAGACCGGACAGGGCAATCCAGTGGCTACACCTTC.

The rearrangement links TRBV7-9 to TRBJ2-7, with D perhaps matching TRBD1 (6 bases). CDR1 is SEHNR, CDR2 FQNEAQ, per germline (reference sequence). The V and J ends lost 9 bases and 7 bases respectively, with 28 bases between them. The CDR3 is 16 residues long. The CDR3 DNA reads TGTGCCAGTGAAAGTCGGACAGCCTCACAACCGAGGGAGCAGTACTTC. It translates to CASESRTASQPREQYF.

V usage is TRBV5-6 and J usage is TRBJ2-1, with D unresolved. Germline V CDR1 and CDR2: SGHDT, YYEEEE. The CDR3 extends over 15 amino acids. V lost 4 bases and J 0 bases, leaving 11 bases between the germline ends. The CDR3 DNA sequence: TGTGCCAGCAGCAGTCCAAGGAGCTCCTACAATGAGCAGTTCTTC. As protein: CASSSPRSSYNEQFF.

The chain combines TRBV19 with TRBJ1-4; TRBD1 might be the D (5 bases). V dropped 3 bases and J dropped 7 bases, with 15 bases sitting between them. CDR3 length equals 15 residues. Germline V gene data show CDR1 as LNHDA and CDR2 as SQIVND (reference sequence). The CDR3 DNA sequence: TGTGCCAGTAGTATTGGGGGGACCACACGTGAAAAACTGTTTTTT. Protein sequence: CASSIGGTTREKLFF.

The gene calls are TRBV6-5 and TRBJ1-1; tentatively, D is TRBD1 (6 bases). Trimming shortened V by 2 bases and J by 5 bases, and 15 bases separated the two germline ends. CDR1 and CDR2 from the germline V gene are MNHEY and SVGAGI. This CDR3 is built from 15 residues. The CDR3 DNA reads as TGTGCCAGCAGTTACGAGAGGCAGGGGTTGACTGAAGCTTTCTTT. Protein: CASSYERQGLTEAFF.

This rearrangement joins TRBV15 to TRBJ2-2; possibly TRBD2 for D (6 bases). The CDR3 has 16 amino acids. Germline V gene data show CDR1 as LNHNV and CDR2 as YYDKDF (reference sequence). V lost 4 bases and J 2 bases, leaving 14 bases between the germline ends. The CDR3 nucleotides are TGTGCCACCAGCAAGCGGGCGACAAAAAACACCGGGGAGCTGTTTTTT. Protein: CATSKRATKNTGELFF.

This chain links TRBV6-1 with TRBJ2-1; the match to TRBD1 covers 9 bases. J was trimmed by 8 bases and V by 2 bases; bases with no gene match: 10. The CDR3 runs 16 residues. CDR1 and CDR2 from the germline V gene are MNHNS and SASEGT. The CDR3 DNA reads as TGTGCCAGCAGTGAATGGAAGGGACAGGGTACAGATGAGCAGTTCTTC. Its translation is CASSEWKGQGTDEQFF.

The chain carries TRBV4-2 and TRBJ2-3, with unresolved D. From germline, CDR1 is LGHNA and CDR2 YNFKEQ. Trimming took 3 bases from V and 4 from J, leaving 14 bases between them. The length of the CDR3 is 15 residues. In nucleotides, the CDR3 is TGTGCCAGCAGCCAGACTCCTTCAAACCCAGATACGCAGTATTTT. Residues: CASSQTPSNPDTQYF.

The rearrangement joins TRBV3-1 (or the pseudogene TRBV3-2) to TRBJ1-6; TRBD1 might be the D (6 bases). Trimming left V 1 base short and J 9 bases short, with 13 bases between. The CDR3 contains 15 residues. The germline gives CDR1 LGHDT, CDR2 YNNKEL (reference sequence). CDR3 DNA sequence: TGTGCCAGCAGCCAAGCCGGGGGGCGCGGTTCACCCCTCCACTTT. Amino acid sequence: CASSQAGGRGSPLHF.

The chain links TRBV5-4 to TRBJ2-3, with 7 bases aligning to TRBD2. J lost 2 bases, V lost 3 bases, and 12 bases had no gene match. Germline loops: CDR1 SGHNT, CDR2 YYREEE (reference sequence). The CDR3 spans 17 residues. The CDR3 nucleotides read TGTGCCAGCAGCTCAAACGGCCGGGGGGTCATCACAGATACGCAGTATTTT. It is translated as CASSSNGRGVITDTQYF.

V is TRBV2 and J is TRBJ2-3, with 11 bases fitting TRBD2. V lost 6 bases, J lost 12 bases, and 8 bases stayed unmatched. Germline values: CDR1 SNHLY, CDR2 FYNNEI. CDR3 length: 13 residues. CDR3 DNA sequence: TGTGCCAGCAGGCTAGCGGGGGGCCCCCCCCAGTATTTT. Its translation: CASRLAGGPPQYF. Supplemented by reference TRBV2 and TRBJ2-3, the full variable domain reads EPEVTQTPSHQVTQMGQEVILRCVPISNHLYFYWYRQILGQKVEFLVSFYNNEISEKSEIFDDQFSVERPDGSNFTLKIRSTKLEDSAMYFCASRLAGGPPQYFGPGTRLTVL.

This sequence joins TRBV9 and TRBJ2-3; D unclear. V lost 4 bases and J 1 base, leaving 13 bases between the germline ends. There are 15 residues in the CDR3. The germline gives CDR1 SGDLS, CDR2 YYNGEE. In nucleotides, the CDR3 is TGTGCCAGCAGCCCACGACTGGCCCGCACAGATACGCAGTATTTT. Protein product: CASSPRLARTDTQYF.

The chain has TRBV3-1 (or the pseudogene TRBV3-2) and TRBJ1-2; D gene unclear. CDR1 and CDR2 (germline): LGHDT, YNNKEL (reference sequence). Trimming stripped 0 bases from V and 1 base from J, with 15 bases between. The CDR3 has 17 residues. The CDR3 loop reads CASSQEPLLSVNYGYTF. CDR3 bases: TGTGCCAGCAGCCAAGAGCCCCTCTTGTCGGTTAACTATGGCTACACCTTC.

The rearrangement joins TRBV6-5 to TRBJ2-2; 9 bases are a match to TRBD1. The CDR3 runs to 12 residues. Looked up from germline, CDR1 is MNHEY and CDR2 is SVGAGI. The CDR3 DNA follows: TGTGGGACAGGGGCGAACACCGGGGAGCTGTTTTTT. Protein product: CGTGANTGELFF.

CDR3 in amino acids: CASRKTGRLAGYTF. The CDR3 region has the DNA TGTGCCAGCAGAAAGACAGGGAGACTTGCTGGCTACACCTTC. J is TRBJ1-2 and V is TRBV6-5; 7 bases match TRBD1. This CDR3 region has 14 residues. Germline V lookup: CDR1 MNHEY, CDR2 SVGAGI. The trim removed 6 bases at V and 7 bases at J, leaving 11 bases unmatched.

The chain couples TRBV5-5 to TRBJ2-6; D gene ambiguous. Trimming cost V 2 bases and J 0 bases, with 6 bases left between them. The CDR3 has 15 amino acids. From germline, CDR1 is SGHKS and CDR2 YYEKEE (reference sequence). The CDR3 loop reads CASSLDSSGANVLTF. CDR3 DNA: TGTGCCAGCAGCTTAGATAGCTCTGGGGCCAACGTCCTGACTTTC.